The rows below give T cell receptor beta chains drawn from one sample of a study of T cells after posttransplantation cyclophosphamide. Only in-frame clones appear in the TCRdb table, and some are missing; sequencing was by immunoSEQ multiplex PCR. The profile shows fewer than 45,000 clones, approximately 78% of them singletons. Here the sequenced sample was CD4+ T cells sorted from blood, taken roughly 1,900 days after a stem cell transplant with posttransplant cyclophosphamide. Source of these receptors: a female patient in her thirties or forties who received an allogeneic stem cell transplant from a related donor, was CMV-positive, and had no GVHD. Part of the T cells may come from the graft donor. CDR3s include the opening cysteine and the closing phenylalanine or tryptophan. Each record gives: CDR3 length, V gene, J gene, CDR3 protein.

16,TRBV5-1,TRBJ1-6,CASALQGLSYNSPLHF
14,TRBV19,TRBJ1-1,CASSRIDSNAEAFF
14,TRBV6-5,TRBJ1-1,CASSSPGQSTEAFF
13,TRBV6-5,TRBJ1-2,CASSALQGPRYTF
14,TRBV5-1,TRBJ1-3,CASSEPSSGNTIYF
13,TRBV29-1,TRBJ1-1,CSVEAGGNTEAFF
14,TRBV6-5,TRBJ2-2,CASSFTYGGGELFF
12,TRBV15,TRBJ2-5,CATSRDRRTQYF
16,TRBV4-1,TRBJ1-5,CASSQDGGVGNQPQHF
13,TRBV6-1,TRBJ2-1,CASSPRVVWEQFF
15,TRBV9,TRBJ1-6,CASSALQGNSSPLHF
15,TRBV5-1,TRBJ2-3,CASSFRPGFADTQYF